Included here is one TCR beta chain sequence, with context. The clone's antigen remains unknown. Per-base qualities were not stored, and no clone one base away is much larger. Sequences SGHAT (CDR1) and FQNNGV (CDR2) are obtained from the germline V gene. From its cysteine to its phenylalanine, the CDR3 spans 15 amino acids. CDR3 DNA is the only sequence kept; it has 45 bases, read in frame from the first base. V was cut back by 1 base and J by 0 bases, leaving a gap of 8 bases between them. This specimen belongs to a study of technical replicates of blood from a few donors (TCRdb year 2017). The library came from the immunoSEQ multiplex PCR assay. TCRdb took over this immuneACCESS table, retaining in-frame rearrangements with V and J assigned. Such tables are incomplete; in checked studies, under half of the missing clones stem from an unresolved V gene, and the remainder is unexplained. The sample table shows some 80,000 clones, and roughly nine tenths are seen once. About 0.39% of the sample rests with the top ten.

The specimen sequenced was T cells isolated from PBMCs. This TCR came from a human donor in good health. The rearranged segments are TRBV11-2 and TRBJ2-3; the D gene cannot be named for sure. The DNA sequence is given as TGTGCCAGCAGCTTAGTCTGGCCTAGCACAGATACGCAGTATTTT. Its protein product is CASSLVWPSTDTQYF.